This TCR beta chain is drawn from a study of cytomegalovirus exposure and HLA in healthy donors. Findings of the study overall: Across all donors, roughly uniform sequencing depth was an assumption of the presence/absence analyses. Association of a missense DCLRE1C variant with TCR beta V- and J-gene trimming was reported in a later analysis. Rarity characterized most TCR sequences, yet some public TCRs appeared in many donors.

With 60 Vbeta and 13 Jbeta primers, the PCR was carried out. This table comes from immunoSEQ multiplex PCR, and its TCRdb copy is limited to in-frame clones, with some not included. The table records 160,000 or so clones, 60% to 80% of them present only once. These donors counted as nominally healthy when sampled, but unrecorded immune exposures were likely. On this clone itself: The antigen is undetermined.

The CDR3 is 17 amino acids. The V gene end was trimmed by 0 bases and the J gene end by 0 bases; junction bases not matched to a gene: 3. CDR1 and CDR2 (germline): SGDLS, YYNGEE. The chain joins TRBV9 to TRBJ1-6; TRBD1 matches 7 bases. The TCR sequence derives from a young man in good health and CMV-seropositive. Sequencing was done on a sample of PBMCs. CDR3 sequence (DNA): TGTGCCAGCAGCGTAGGGGGACAGAGCTCCTATAATTCACCCCTCCACTTT. The encoded protein is CASSVGGQSSYNSPLHF.